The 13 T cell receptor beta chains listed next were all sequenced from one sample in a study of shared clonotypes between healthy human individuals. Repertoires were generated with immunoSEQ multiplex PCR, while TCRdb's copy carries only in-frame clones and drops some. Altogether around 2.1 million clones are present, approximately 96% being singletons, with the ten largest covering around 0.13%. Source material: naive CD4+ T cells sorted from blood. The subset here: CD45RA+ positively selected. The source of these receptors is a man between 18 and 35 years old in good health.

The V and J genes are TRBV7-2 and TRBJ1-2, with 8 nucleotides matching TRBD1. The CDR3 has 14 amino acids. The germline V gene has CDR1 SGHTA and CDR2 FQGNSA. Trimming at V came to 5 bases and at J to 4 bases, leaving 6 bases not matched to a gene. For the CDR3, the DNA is TGTGCCAGCAGCCATGGACAGGGCCGCTATGGCTACACCTTC. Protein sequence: CASSHGQGRYGYTF.

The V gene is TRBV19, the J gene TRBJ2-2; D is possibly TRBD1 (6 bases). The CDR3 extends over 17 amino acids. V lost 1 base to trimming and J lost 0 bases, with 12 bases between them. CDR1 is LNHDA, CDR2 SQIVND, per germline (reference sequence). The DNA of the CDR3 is TGTGCCAGTAGTATAGTTGGGACAAACGCGAACACCGGGGAGCTGTTTTTT. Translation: CASSIVGTNANTGELFF.

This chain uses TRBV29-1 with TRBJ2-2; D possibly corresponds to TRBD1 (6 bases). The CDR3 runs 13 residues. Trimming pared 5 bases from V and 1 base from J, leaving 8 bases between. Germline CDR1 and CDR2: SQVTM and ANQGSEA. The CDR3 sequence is CSVWGQNTGELFF. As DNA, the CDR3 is TGCAGCGTTTGGGGACAGAACACCGGGGAGCTGTTTTTT.

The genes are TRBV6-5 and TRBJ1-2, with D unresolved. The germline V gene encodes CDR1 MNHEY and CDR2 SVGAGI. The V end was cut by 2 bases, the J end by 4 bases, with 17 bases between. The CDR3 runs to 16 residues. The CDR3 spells CASSYGGGSSLYGYTF. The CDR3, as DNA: TGTGCCAGCAGTTACGGCGGCGGATCGTCACTCTATGGCTACACCTTC.

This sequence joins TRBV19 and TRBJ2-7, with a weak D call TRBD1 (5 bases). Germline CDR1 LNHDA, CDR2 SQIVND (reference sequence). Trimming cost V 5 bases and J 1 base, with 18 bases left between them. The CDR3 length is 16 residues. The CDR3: CASSALTREASYEQYF. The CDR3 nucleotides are TGTGCCAGTAGTGCCCTTACCAGGGAAGCGTCCTACGAGCAGTACTTC.

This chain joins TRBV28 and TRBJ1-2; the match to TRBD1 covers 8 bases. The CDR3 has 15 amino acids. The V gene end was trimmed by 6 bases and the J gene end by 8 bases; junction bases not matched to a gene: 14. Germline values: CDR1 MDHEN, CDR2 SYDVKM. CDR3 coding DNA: TGTGCCAGCAGCTTAAGTCCAGGGGGCGTCGGAGGCTACACCTTC. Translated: CASSLSPGGVGGYTF.

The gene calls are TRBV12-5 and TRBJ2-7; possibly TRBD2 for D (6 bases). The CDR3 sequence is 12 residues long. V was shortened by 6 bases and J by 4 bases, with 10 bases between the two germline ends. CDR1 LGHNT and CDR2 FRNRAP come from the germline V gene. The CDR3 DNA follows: TGTGCTAGTGGCCGGAGGGTTTACGAGCAGTACTTC. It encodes CASGRRVYEQYF.

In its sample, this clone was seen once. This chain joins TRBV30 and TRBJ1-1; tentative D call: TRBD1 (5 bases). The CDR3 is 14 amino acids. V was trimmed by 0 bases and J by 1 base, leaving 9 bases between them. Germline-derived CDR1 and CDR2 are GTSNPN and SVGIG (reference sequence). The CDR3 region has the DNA TGTGCCTGGAGTGTGGTACAGGAGAACACTGAAGCTTTCTTT. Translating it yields CAWSVVQENTEAFF.

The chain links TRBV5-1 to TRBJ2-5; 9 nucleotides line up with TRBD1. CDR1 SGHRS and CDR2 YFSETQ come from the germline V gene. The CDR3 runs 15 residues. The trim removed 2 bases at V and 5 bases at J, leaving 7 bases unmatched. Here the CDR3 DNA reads TGCGCCAGCAGCTTACAGGGGGCAGTGGAGGAGACCCAGTACTTC. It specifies CASSLQGAVEETQYF.

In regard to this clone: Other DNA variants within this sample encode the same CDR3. The CDR3, as DNA: TGCGCCAGCAGCCCCCTAGCGGGGGGTCCCTACGAGCAGTACTTC. Translated: CASSPLAGGPYEQYF. V is TRBV5-1 and J is TRBJ2-7, with 11 nucleotides matching TRBD2. The ends lost 4 bases at V and 2 bases at J; junction bases unmatched: 5. The CDR3 totals 15 residues. Germline values: CDR1 SGHRS, CDR2 YFSETQ.

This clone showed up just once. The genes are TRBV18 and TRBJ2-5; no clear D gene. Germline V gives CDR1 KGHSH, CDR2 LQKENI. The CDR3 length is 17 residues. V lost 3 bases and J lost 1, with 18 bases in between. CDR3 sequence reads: CASSPGIKGMFQETQYF. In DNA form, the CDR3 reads TGTGCCAGCTCACCTGGCATCAAAGGCATGTTCCAAGAGACCCAGTACTTC. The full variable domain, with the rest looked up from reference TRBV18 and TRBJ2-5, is NAGVMQNPRHLVRRRGQEARLRCSPMKGHSHVYWYRQLPEEGLKFMVYLQKENIIDESGMPKERFSAEFPKEGPSILRIQQVVRGDSAAYFCASSPGIKGMFQETQYFGPGTRLLVL.

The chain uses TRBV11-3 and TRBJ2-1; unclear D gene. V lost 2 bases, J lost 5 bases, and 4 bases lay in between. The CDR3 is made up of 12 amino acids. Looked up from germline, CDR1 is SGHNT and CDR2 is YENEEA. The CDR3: CASSLNNNEQFF. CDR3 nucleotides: TGTGCCAGCAGCTTAAATAACAATGAGCAGTTCTTC.

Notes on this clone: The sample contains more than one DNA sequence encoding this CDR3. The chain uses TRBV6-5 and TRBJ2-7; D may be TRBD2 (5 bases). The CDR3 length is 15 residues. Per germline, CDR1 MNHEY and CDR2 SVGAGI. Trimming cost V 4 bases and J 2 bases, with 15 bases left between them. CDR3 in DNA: TGTGCCAGCAGTTCTCTCTCGGGGTCGGCCTACGAGCAGTACTTC. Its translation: CASSSLSGSAYEQYF.